A single sample is the source of the 6 T cell receptor beta chains below, sequenced in a study of patients and donors after allogeneic stem cell transplantation. TCRdb fed the RT-PCR reads into MiXCR, producing one record per CDR3 protein. The table lists about 960,000 distinct CDR3 sequences, about 20% of them singletons. Sequenced: blood, either unsorted or a sorted T cell fraction (not recorded which). These receptors all come from a human donor who was either an allogeneic HSCT recipient or a stem cell or donor lymphocyte infusion donor (not recorded which). It is not recorded whose cells these are; they may come from a transplant donor.

The V and J genes are TRBV5-5 and TRBJ1-1; the D is unclear. The CDR3 contains 14 residues. Between the trimmed V and J ends, which lost 1 base and 3 bases, there was a span of 10 bases. The V gene's germline CDR1 is SGHKS and CDR2 YYEKEE (reference sequence). The CDR3 DNA follows: TGTGCCAGCAGCTTGCGCCAGCAAGACACTGAAGCTTTCTTT. Its protein product is CASSLRQQDTEAFF.

This clonotype has at least ten counts. The chain uses TRBV12-3 or TRBV12-4 and TRBJ1-1; D is ambiguous. The CDR3 covers 12 residues. V was cut by 7 bases and J by 0 bases, with 6 bases left in between. In DNA form, the CDR3 reads TGTGCCAGCATCCACCTGAACACTGAAGCTTTCTTT. It translates to CASIHLNTEAFF.

This clonotype was picked up a small number of times. The chain couples TRBV4-1 to TRBJ2-6, with a tentative D call TRBD2 (5 bases). Trimming pared 3 bases from V and 1 base from J, leaving 13 bases between. CDR3 length: 17 amino acids. Germline V lookup: CDR1 MGHRA, CDR2 YSYEKL. CDR3 in amino acids: CASSHGIGESGANVLTF. DNA of the CDR3: TGCGCCAGCAGCCATGGGATCGGGGAGTCTGGGGCCAACGTCCTGACTTTC.

Only a few counts were recorded for this clonotype. The gene calls are TRBV5-1 and TRBJ2-2; no firm D call. V gave up 4 bases and J gave up 4 bases, with 5 bases separating them. Germline CDR1 is SGHRS and CDR2 is YFSETQ. The CDR3 covers 12 residues. In DNA form, the CDR3 reads TGCGCCAGCAGCCAACCCACCGGGGAGCTGTTTTTT. Translated: CASSQPTGELFF.

The table lists this clonotype with many counts. V and J are TRBV3-1 and TRBJ2-7, with D possibly TRBD2 on 5 matching bases. The CDR3 loop spans 13 amino acids. Germline assignment: CDR1 LGHDT and CDR2 YNNKEL (reference sequence). V gave up 1 base and J gave up 7 bases, with 11 bases separating them. CDR3 nucleotides: TGTGCCAGCAGCCAAGGGACTCCCTTGGAGCAGTACTTC. It is translated as CASSQGTPLEQYF.

This clonotype came up many times. The genes are TRBV12-3 or TRBV12-4 and TRBJ1-1, with 7 bases identical to TRBD1. V shed 5 bases and J 3 bases; nucleotides not matched to a gene: 3. CDR3 size: 13 residues. The CDR3, as DNA: TGTGCCAGCAGTAGGGACAGCTACACTGAAGCTTTCTTT. Translated, it gives CASSRDSYTEAFF.